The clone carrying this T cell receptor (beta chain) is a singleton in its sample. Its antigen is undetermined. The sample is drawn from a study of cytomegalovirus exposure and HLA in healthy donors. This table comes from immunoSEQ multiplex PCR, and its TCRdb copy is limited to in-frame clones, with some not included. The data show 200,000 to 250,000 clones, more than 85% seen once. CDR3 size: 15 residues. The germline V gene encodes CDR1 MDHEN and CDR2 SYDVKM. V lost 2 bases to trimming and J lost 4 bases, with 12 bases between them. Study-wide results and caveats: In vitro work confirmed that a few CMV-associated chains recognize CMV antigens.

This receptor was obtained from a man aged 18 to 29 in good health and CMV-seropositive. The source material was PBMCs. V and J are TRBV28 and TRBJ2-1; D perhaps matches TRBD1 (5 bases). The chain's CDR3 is CASSLERTLYNEQFF. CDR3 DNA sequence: TGTGCCAGCAGTTTAGAAAGGACACTATACAATGAGCAGTTCTTC.